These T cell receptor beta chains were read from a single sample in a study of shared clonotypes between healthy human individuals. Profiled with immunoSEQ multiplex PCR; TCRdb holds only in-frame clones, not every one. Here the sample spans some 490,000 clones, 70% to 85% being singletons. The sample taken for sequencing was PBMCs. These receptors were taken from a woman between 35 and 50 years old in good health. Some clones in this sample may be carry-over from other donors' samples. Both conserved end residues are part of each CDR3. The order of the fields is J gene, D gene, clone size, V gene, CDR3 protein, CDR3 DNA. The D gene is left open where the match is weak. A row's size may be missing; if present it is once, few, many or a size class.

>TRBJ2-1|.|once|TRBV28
CASSSLLIARLRYNEQFF
TGTGCCAGCAGTTCCCTTCTGATAGCCCGATTGCGCTACAATGAGCAGTTCTTC
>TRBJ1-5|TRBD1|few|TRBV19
CASSFPDRGREQPQHF
TGTGCCAGTAGTTTCCCAGACAGGGGGCGGGAGCAGCCCCAGCATTTT
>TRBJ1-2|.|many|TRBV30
CAWKAPPNYGYTF
TGTGCCTGGAAGGCTCCCCCTAACTATGGCTACACCTTC
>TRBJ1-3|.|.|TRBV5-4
CASSLGGVSGNTIYF
TGTGCCAGCAGCTTGGGGGGGGTCTCTGGAAACACCATATATTTT
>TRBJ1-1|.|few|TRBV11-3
CASSLSWGAEAFF
TGTGCCAGCAGCTTAAGTTGGGGGGCTGAAGCTTTCTTT
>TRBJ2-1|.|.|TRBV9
CASSPSGDNYNEQFF
TGTGCCAGCAGCCCCTCTGGAGATAACTACAATGAGCAGTTCTTC
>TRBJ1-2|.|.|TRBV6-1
CASSEALDKPGYGYTF
TGTGCCAGCAGTGAAGCATTGGACAAACCGGGATATGGCTACACCTTC
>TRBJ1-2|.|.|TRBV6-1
CASSEAGQGRKYGYTF
TGTGCCAGCAGTGAAGCGGGGCAGGGTCGGAAATATGGCTACACCTTC
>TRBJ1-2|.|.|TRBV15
CATSRDPTTSNYGYTF
TGTGCCACCAGCAGAGATCCGACAACGAGTAACTATGGCTACACCTTC
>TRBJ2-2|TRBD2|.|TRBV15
CATSRPTSGRNTGELFF
TGTGCCACCAGCAGACCCACTAGCGGGAGAAATACCGGGGAGCTGTTTTTT
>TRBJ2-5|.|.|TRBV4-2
CASSQVDSQETQYF
TGTGCCAGCAGCCAAGTGGACAGCCAAGAGACCCAGTACTTC
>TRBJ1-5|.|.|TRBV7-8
CASSLRPHREPQHF
TGTGCCAGCAGCTTACGACCACATAGGGAGCCCCAGCATTTT
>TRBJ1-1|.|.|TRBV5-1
CASSSPGGNTEALF
TGCGCCAGCAGCTCGCCCGGGGGGAACACTGAAGCTCTCTTT
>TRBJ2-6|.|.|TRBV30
CAWSTGHSGANVLTF
TGTGCCTGGAGTACCGGACACTCTGGGGCCAACGTCCTGACTTTC
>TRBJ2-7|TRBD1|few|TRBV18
CASSLMDRGEQYF
TGTGCCAGCTCACTCATGGACAGGGGCGAGCAGTACTTC
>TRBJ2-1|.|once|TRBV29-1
CSVAGSHEQFF
TGCAGCGTTGCCGGGAGCCATGAGCAGTTCTTC
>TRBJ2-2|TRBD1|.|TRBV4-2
CASSQDRVTGELFF
TGTGCCAGCAGCCAGGACAGGGTTACCGGGGAGCTGTTTTTT